Shown below are 23 T cell receptor beta chains from a single sample sequenced in a study of T cell repertoires in aging, cancer and after chemotherapy. A mixed TRB-A/B primer pool amplified rearranged TRB by multiplex touch-down PCR. One entry per CDR3 protein, called by TCRdb with MiXCR from the multiplex PCR reads. The table shows under 2,000 distinct CDR3 sequences, with around 32% occurring only once. TCR beta rearrangements were amplified from peripheral blood genomic DNA. Sequenced material: blood. All receptors derive from a human donor with a solid tumor.

This rearrangement joins TRBV20-1 to TRBJ2-7, with 7 bases fitting TRBD2. Unmatched junction bases numbered 11, after V lost 6 bases and J lost 3 bases. The V gene's germline CDR1 is DFQATT and CDR2 SNEGSKA (reference sequence). The CDR3 spans 14 residues. The CDR3 sequence: CSADGAGEDYEQYF. DNA of the CDR3: TGCAGTGCAGATGGGGCGGGAGAAGACTACGAGCAGTACTTC.

This clonotype was seen a handful of times. The V call is TRBV19, the J call TRBJ1-5; D might be TRBD1 (5 bases). Germline CDR1 is LNHDA and CDR2 is SQIVND (reference sequence). The CDR3 extends over 14 amino acids. V was clipped by 5 bases and J by 5 bases, with 13 bases between them. The CDR3 here is CASSPRGEHQPQHF. The CDR3 nucleotides are TGTGCCAGTAGTCCCCGGGGGGAACATCAGCCCCAGCATTTT. Using reference TRBV19 and TRBJ1-5 for the parts outside the CDR3, the full variable domain is DGGITQSPKYLFRKEGQNVTLSCEQNLNHDAMYWYRQDPGQGLRLIYYSQIVNDFQKGDIAEGYSVSREKKESFPLTVTSAQKNPTAFYLCASSPRGEHQPQHFGDGTRLSIL.

Within the sample, this clonotype is large. This chain links TRBV11-2 with TRBJ2-5, with 7 bases identical to TRBD2. Germline CDR1 is SGHAT and CDR2 is FQNNGV. The CDR3 length is 16 residues. After removal of 5 bases from V and 4 bases from J, the junction contained 13 bases not matched to a gene. The CDR3 reads CASSAPPWDYAETQYF. The CDR3 nucleotides are TGTGCCAGCAGCGCACCCCCCTGGGACTACGCAGAGACCCAGTACTTC.

Relative to its sample, this clonotype is large. The J gene is TRBJ1-2, the V gene TRBV15; unclear D gene. The CDR3 extends over 13 amino acids. Germline loops: CDR1 LNHNV, CDR2 YYDKDF (reference sequence). V lost 5 bases and J 4 bases, leaving 11 bases between the germline ends. CDR3 region: CATSQGDIYGYTF. In DNA form, the CDR3 reads TGTGCCACCAGCCAAGGAGACATCTATGGCTACACCTTC. The variable domain in full, completed from reference TRBV15 and TRBJ1-2, reads DAMVIQNPRYQVTQFGKPVTLSCSQTLNHNVMYWYQQKSSQAPKLLFHYYDKDFNNEADTPDNFQSRRPNTSFCFLDIRSPGLGDTAMYLCATSQGDIYGYTFGSGTRLTVV.

This rearrangement joins TRBV7-9 to TRBJ1-2, with D unclear. Between the trimmed V and J ends, which lost 6 bases and 3 bases, there was a span of 11 bases. Germline V lookup: CDR1 SEHNR, CDR2 FQNEAQ (reference sequence). The CDR3 length is 13 residues. This CDR3 is CASSPGRHYGYTF. The CDR3 coding sequence is TGTGCCAGCAGTCCCGGACGGCACTATGGCTACACCTTC.

In this sample, this clonotype turned up a few times. V gene TRBV6-1 combines with J gene TRBJ2-7; 7 nucleotides align to TRBD1. The CDR3 spans 16 residues. Germline loops: CDR1 MNHNS, CDR2 SASEGT. V lost 10 bases, J lost 3 bases, and 18 bases stayed unmatched. In nucleotides, the CDR3 is TGTGCCACCGAAAAAAACGAGGGAGCAGGGGGCTACGAGCAGTACTTC. Translation gives CATEKNEGAGGYEQYF.

V gene TRBV6-1 combines with J gene TRBJ2-3; D possibly corresponds to TRBD2 (6 bases). The length of the CDR3 is 15 residues. CDR1 and CDR2 (germline): MNHNS, SASEGT. The germline V and J ends were trimmed by 7 bases and 3 bases, with 17 bases remaining between them. The CDR3 nucleotides read TGTGCCAGCATGGAGGGTGGACCCTGGACAGATACGCAGTATTTT. As protein: CASMEGGPWTDTQYF.

The rearrangement joins TRBV27 to TRBJ1-4; 7 bases fit TRBD1. Germline loops: CDR1 MNHEY, CDR2 SMNVEV (reference sequence). This CDR3 spans 16 amino acids. V lost 6 bases to trimming and J lost 5 bases; unmatched junction nucleotides: 12. The CDR3 loop reads CASSSAVGTVNEKLFF. CDR3 DNA: TGTGCCAGCAGCTCAGCCGTTGGGACAGTGAATGAAAAACTGTTTTTT.

This sequence joins TRBV20-1 and TRBJ2-1; TRBD2 agrees at 12 bases. The germline V gene has CDR1 DFQATT and CDR2 SNEGSKA (reference sequence). V gave up 5 bases and J gave up 7 bases; unmatched junction bases: 6. The CDR3 length is 14 residues. This chain's CDR3 is CSADPSGGVNEQFF. CDR3 nucleotide sequence: TGCAGTGCTGACCCTAGCGGGGGGGTTAATGAGCAGTTCTTC.

This clonotype showed up just a few times. In nucleotides, the CDR3 is TGCGCCAGCAGCCCAGGTCCCTCCTACGAGCAGTACTTC. Its protein product is CASSPGPSYEQYF. The rearrangement joins TRBV5-1 to TRBJ2-7; D gene unclear. Between the trimmed V and J ends, which lost 4 bases and 0 bases, there was a span of 8 bases. The CDR3 is 13 amino acids. Germline CDR1 is SGHRS and CDR2 is YFSETQ.

The CDR3 is CAISEPGLAGVITGELFF. The CDR3 bases are TGTGCCATCAGTGAACCGGGACTAGCGGGAGTGATCACCGGGGAGCTGTTTTTT. The chain combines TRBV10-3 with TRBJ2-2, with 14 bases aligning to TRBD2. The germline gives CDR1 ENHRY, CDR2 SYGVKD. The CDR3 sequence is 18 residues long. The junction had 7 bases not matched to a gene; V was cut back by 3 bases and J by 4 bases.

The chain is built from TRBV20-1 and TRBJ2-5; perhaps TRBD1 as D (6 bases). V was trimmed by 2 bases and J by 0 bases, leaving 16 bases between them. The CDR3 is 16 amino acids. In germline, CDR1 is DFQATT, CDR2 SNEGSKA (reference sequence). This CDR3 reads CSARFWDKKYQETQYF. CDR3 nucleotides: TGCAGTGCTAGATTCTGGGACAAAAAGTACCAAGAGACCCAGTACTTC.

The rearrangement uses TRBV5-1 and TRBJ2-1; 8 nucleotides agree with TRBD2. The CDR3 totals 15 residues. The germline V gene encodes CDR1 SGHRS and CDR2 YFSETQ. V lost 0 bases to trimming and J lost 8 bases; unmatched junction nucleotides: 7. CDR3 sequence reads: CASSLAGRGVDEQFF. The CDR3 bases are TGCGCCAGCAGCTTGGCCGGGAGGGGCGTGGATGAGCAGTTCTTC.

This chain joins TRBV19 and TRBJ1-2; 12 bases agree with TRBD1. The CDR3 consists of 13 residues. The germline CDR1 and CDR2 sequences are LNHDA and SQIVND (reference sequence). J was trimmed by 4 bases and V by 8 bases; bases with no gene match: 2. The CDR3 loop reads CASRDRGPYGYTF. For the CDR3, the DNA is TGTGCCAGTCGGGACAGGGGGCCCTATGGCTACACCTTC.

By frequency in the sample, this clonotype is large. The chain is built from TRBV6-1 and TRBJ2-3, with TRBD2 matching over 8 bases. V dropped 4 bases and J dropped 0; count of bases not matched to a gene: 3. This CDR3 contains 15 residues. CDR1 MNHNS and CDR2 SASEGT come from the germline V gene. This CDR3 reads CASSAAGVSTDTQYF. CDR3 bases: TGTGCCAGCAGTGCAGCGGGAGTAAGCACAGATACGCAGTATTTT.

The chain combines TRBV28 with TRBJ1-1; D gene ambiguous. The CDR3 has 15 residues. Germline loops: CDR1 MDHEN, CDR2 SYDVKM. V was shortened by 3 bases and J by 4 bases, with 15 bases between the two germline ends. Here the CDR3 reads CASSFIVGRITEAFF. CDR3 bases: TGTGCCAGCAGTTTTATAGTGGGCCGGATCACTGAAGCTTTCTTT.

This clonotype ranks as large. The V and J genes are TRBV7-2 and TRBJ2-3, with D perhaps given as TRBD1 or TRBD2 (5 bases each). CDR1 is SGHTA and CDR2 is FQGNSA in the germline V gene. Trimming removed 7 bases at V and 4 bases at J, with 12 bases between. This CDR3 is 13 amino acids long. CDR3 amino acids: CASTPGRADTQYF. Here the CDR3 DNA reads TGTGCCAGCACCCCAGGGCGGGCAGATACGCAGTATTTT. The entire variable domain, with the rest obtained from reference TRBV7-2 and TRBJ2-3, is as follows: GAGVSQSPSNKVTEKGKDVELRCDPISGHTALYWYRQSLGQGLEFLIYFQGNSAPDKSGLPSDRFSAERTGGSVSTLTIQRTQQEDSAVYLCASTPGRADTQYFGPGTRLTVL.

By frequency in the sample, this clonotype is large (0.1 to 1%). This chain connects TRBV20-1 to TRBJ2-1, with 8 bases aligning to TRBD2. This CDR3 contains 16 residues. V lost 6 bases and J lost 7; bases outside the gene matches: 17. Germline values: CDR1 DFQATT, CDR2 SNEGSKA (reference sequence). The CDR3 loop reads CSASRYVGRGNNEQFF. The CDR3 coding sequence is TGCAGTGCCTCCCGGTACGTCGGGAGGGGGAATAATGAGCAGTTCTTC.

V is TRBV5-1 and J is TRBJ2-7, with D unresolved. Germline V gene lookup returns CDR1 SGHRS and CDR2 YFSETQ. This CDR3 has 14 residues. Trimming pared 0 bases from V and 0 bases from J, leaving 7 bases between. The CDR3 spells CASSLGTSSYEQYF. The DNA for the CDR3 is TGCGCCAGCAGCTTGGGCACTTCCTCCTACGAGCAGTACTTC.

The chain is built from TRBV27 and TRBJ2-1; D possibly corresponds to TRBD2 (6 bases). This CDR3 has 15 residues. The germline gives CDR1 MNHEY, CDR2 SMNVEV (reference sequence). V lost 10 bases and J 2 bases, leaving 18 bases between the germline ends. The DNA for the CDR3 is TGTGCCACCGTCAGCTGGGGGGAGGCCTACAATGAGCAGTTCTTC. It is translated as CATVSWGEAYNEQFF.

This clonotype is large (0.1 to 1%). The V call is TRBV6-2 or TRBV6-3, the J call TRBJ2-7, with TRBD2 as a possible D gene (6 bases). The V gene's germline CDR1 is MNHEY and CDR2 SVGEGT. The CDR3 length is 15 residues. Between the trimmed V and J ends, which lost 4 bases and 0 bases, there was a span of 13 bases. The DNA of the CDR3 is TGTGCCAGCAGTTGGGATAGCGGTAGCTCCTACGAGCAGTACTTC. Translating it yields CASSWDSGSSYEQYF.

The chain joins TRBV5-6 to TRBJ2-1; D perhaps matches TRBD1 (5 bases). Germline lookup yields CDR1 SGHDT and CDR2 YYEEEE. This CDR3 region has 17 residues. V dropped 0 bases and J dropped 2 bases, with 15 bases sitting between them. CDR3 nucleotides: TGTGCCAGCAGCTTGGTACTGGCAGGGTCGCCCTACAATGAGCAGTTCTTC. The encoded protein is CASSLVLAGSPYNEQFF. The whole variable domain, filled in from reference TRBV5-6 and TRBJ2-1, reads DAGVTQSPTHLIKTRGQQVTLRCSPKSGHDTVSWYQQALGQGPQFIFQYYEEEERQRGNFPDRFSGHQFPNYSSELNVNALLLGDSALYLCASSLVLAGSPYNEQFFGPGTRLTVL.

As concerns this clonotype: A much larger clone sits a single nucleotide away, making a read error possible. The chain joins TRBV6-5 to TRBJ2-5, with D perhaps TRBD2 (5 bases). V dropped 7 bases and J dropped 6 bases, with 15 bases sitting between them. Germline assignment: CDR1 MNHEY and CDR2 SVGAGI. The CDR3 totals 13 residues. CDR3 loop: CASTYRETKTQYF. As DNA, the CDR3 is TGTGCCAGCACCTACCGGGAAACTAAGACCCAGTACTTC.